Below, 29 T cell receptor beta chains from the same sample are listed, as sequenced in a study of response to subunit inactivated influenza vaccine. TCRdb independently ran MiXCR on the RT-PCR reads; one entry per CDR3 protein. The sample comprises hundreds of thousands of distinct CDR3 sequences, 11% to 15% of which are singletons, and 7.5% to 9% rests with the top ten. The material sequenced was PBMCs from blood, taken around 14 days before vaccination. Receptors were obtained from a man between 50 and 59 years old who received an inactivated influenza vaccine.

Ten or more counts support this clonotype. The gene calls are TRBV5-1 and TRBJ2-1; D is uncertain. This CDR3 has 15 amino acids. CDR1 is SGHRS and CDR2 is YFSETQ in the germline V gene. Trimming took 1 base from V and 8 from J, leaving 16 bases between them. This CDR3 reads CASSLLLREVDEQFF. CDR3 coding DNA: TGCGCCAGCAGCTTGCTCCTCCGAGAAGTGGATGAGCAGTTCTTC.

The gene calls are TRBV10-3 and TRBJ2-2, with D possibly being TRBD1 or TRBD2 (5 bases each). The CDR3 has 14 residues. Germline V gene sequence: CDR1 ENHRY, CDR2 SYGVKD. V was clipped by 6 bases and J by 5 bases, with 13 bases between them. CDR3 nucleotide sequence: TGTGCCATCAGGGGACCGATGGATACCGGGGAGCTGTTTTTT. This encodes CAIRGPMDTGELFF.

This chain connects TRBV2 to TRBJ2-1; D tentatively fits TRBD1 or TRBD2 (5 bases each). The ends were cut back, 1 base at V and 9 bases at J, with 13 bases in the middle. Germline assignment: CDR1 SNHLY and CDR2 FYNNEI. The CDR3 length is 14 residues. The CDR3 sequence: CASSEVGPRGEQFF. In DNA, the CDR3 is TGTGCCAGCAGTGAAGTGGGGCCTCGGGGTGAGCAGTTCTTC.

This clonotype has ten or more counts. The J gene is TRBJ2-5, the V gene TRBV29-1; 7 bases are shared with TRBD2. CDR3 length: 10 residues. Germline-derived CDR1 and CDR2 are SQVTM and ANQGSEA. V was pared by 3 bases and J by 14 bases, with 6 bases of the junction left unmatched. Written as DNA, the CDR3 is TGCAGCGTTGACAAGGGAGGGAGTTACTTC. This encodes CSVDKGGSYF. Using reference TRBV29-1 and TRBJ2-5 for the parts outside the CDR3, the full variable domain is SAVISQKPSRDICQRGTSLTIQCQVDSQVTMMFWYRQQPGQSLTLIATANQGSEATYESGFVIDKFPISRPNLTFSTLTVSNMSPEDSSIYLCSVDKGGSYFGPGTRLLVL.

The V call is TRBV12-5, the J call TRBJ1-1; no clear D. The V end lost 3 bases, the J end lost 0 bases, and 8 bases lay between the germline ends. The CDR3 contains 14 residues. Germline CDR1 is LGHNT and CDR2 is FRNRAP. The CDR3 DNA sequence: TGTGCTAGTGGTTTAAGCAGTATGAACACTGAAGCTTTCTTT. Translated: CASGLSSMNTEAFF. The variable domain in full, completed from reference TRBV12-5 and TRBJ1-1, reads DARVTQTPRHKVTEMGQEVTMRCQPILGHNTVFWYRQTMMQGLELLAYFRNRAPLDDSGMPKDRFSAEMPDATLATLKIQPSEPRDSAVYFCASGLSSMNTEAFFGQGTRLTVV.

This clonotype has just a few counts. The chain couples TRBV11-1 to TRBJ2-2; 10 bases are shared with TRBD2. This CDR3 comprises 16 residues. V shed 1 base and J 6 bases; nucleotides not matched to a gene: 5. Looked up from germline, CDR1 is SGHAT and CDR2 is FQDESV (reference sequence). The CDR3 spells CASSLVGLAGAGELFF. CDR3 in DNA: TGTGCCAGCAGCTTAGTCGGCCTAGCGGGAGCCGGGGAGCTGTTTTTT.

The chain couples TRBV11-2 to TRBJ1-3; D ambiguous. This CDR3 has 13 amino acids. Trimming removed 1 base at V and 4 bases at J, with 5 bases between. Germline loops: CDR1 SGHAT, CDR2 FQNNGV. In DNA form, the CDR3 reads TGTGCCAGCAGCTTAGGTCTGGGAAACACCATATATTTT. Translation gives CASSLGLGNTIYF.

At least ten counts were recorded for this clonotype. In DNA form, the CDR3 reads TGCAGCGTTGAAGATCTAGCCGGGACAGTCCAAGAGACCCAGTACTTC. Translation: CSVEDLAGTVQETQYF. The chain employs TRBV29-1 and TRBJ2-5; 7 bases align to TRBD1. Trimming at V came to 0 bases and at J to 1 base, leaving 8 bases not matched to a gene. CDR3 length equals 16 residues. Germline CDR1 is SQVTM and CDR2 is ANQGSEA.

This clonotype has only a few counts. This chain connects TRBV20-1 to TRBJ2-7, with TRBD2 matching over 16 bases. The CDR3 runs to 17 residues. With V trimmed by 4 bases and J by 3 bases, 9 bases remained unmatched. Germline CDR1 DFQATT, CDR2 SNEGSKA (reference sequence). The CDR3 DNA sequence: TGCAGTGCTAAGCCCGGGACTAGCGGGAGGGGGGTCTACGAGCAGTACTTC. Its protein product is CSAKPGTSGRGVYEQYF.

This clonotype was seen repeatedly, ten times or more. The chain is built from TRBV10-3 and TRBJ2-7, with D possibly matching TRBD2 (5 bases). CDR1 is ENHRY and CDR2 is SYGVKD in the germline V gene. V lost 10 bases and J lost 4, with 11 bases in between. CDR3 size: 11 residues. CDR3 coding DNA: TGTGCCACCCGGGGATGGTACGAGCAGTACTTC. As protein: CATRGWYEQYF.

This clonotype was counted at least ten times. The J gene is TRBJ2-1, the V gene TRBV12-3 or TRBV12-4, with a weak D call TRBD2 (5 bases). There are 17 residues in the CDR3. Trimming removed 1 base from V and 6 bases from J, with 19 bases in between. The CDR3 DNA sequence: TGTGCCAGCAGTTTAGTATCTCGGACTCGCGTAACCAATGAGCAGTTCTTC. It codes for CASSLVSRTRVTNEQFF.

This clonotype was observed a handful of times. The chain combines TRBV9 with TRBJ2-5; possibly TRBD1 for D (7 bases). This CDR3 has 16 residues. Germline values: CDR1 SGDLS, CDR2 YYNGEE. Deletions cut 3 bases from V and 4 bases from J, with 19 bases between. The CDR3 sequence is CASSASSGGGGETQYF. Written as DNA, the CDR3 is TGTGCCAGCAGCGCCTCTTCAGGGGGAGGTGGAGAGACCCAGTACTTC.

There are a few counts of this clonotype. J is TRBJ2-3 and V is TRBV4-1; D tentatively reads TRBD1 or TRBD2 (6 bases each). Trimming pared 1 base from V and 2 bases from J, leaving 10 bases between. Germline V lookup: CDR1 MGHRA, CDR2 YSYEKL. The CDR3 consists of 15 residues. The CDR3 protein is CASSQAGADTDTQYF. CDR3 sequence (DNA): TGCGCCAGCAGCCAAGCGGGGGCCGACACAGATACGCAGTATTTT.

The rearrangement joins TRBV6-1 to TRBJ2-6, with 7 bases aligning to TRBD1. The V gene's germline CDR1 is MNHNS and CDR2 SASEGT. V lost 11 bases, J lost 2 bases, and 6 bases stayed unmatched. The CDR3 length is 14 residues. The CDR3 reads CAVETGAGANVLTF. As DNA, the CDR3 is TGTGCCGTTGAAACAGGGGCTGGGGCCAACGTCCTGACTTTC.

V gene TRBV4-2 combines with J gene TRBJ1-2, with 7 positions matching TRBD1. V gave up 4 bases and J gave up 8 bases; unmatched junction bases: 13. Germline CDR1 LGHNA, CDR2 YNFKEQ. The CDR3 is 15 amino acids. The CDR3 DNA follows: TGTGCCAGCAGCCGGCAAAGAGGAAGGGGGCAGGGCTACACCTTC. Amino acid sequence: CASSRQRGRGQGYTF.

In this sample, this clonotype turned up many times. The germline gene is not matched at one end of the junction; a read error may be the cause. This chain connects TRBV3-1 to TRBJ1-1; D is unresolved. The CDR3 runs to 14 residues. Germline values: CDR1 LGHDT, CDR2 YNNKEL (reference sequence). The DNA for the CDR3 is TGCGCCAGCAGCCAAGGACCCGGGAACACTGAAGCTTTCTTT. As protein: CASSQGPGNTEAFF.

The table lists this clonotype with a few counts. The genes are TRBV11-2 and TRBJ2-5, with 7 bases fitting TRBD2. CDR3 length: 17 amino acids. CDR1 is SGHAT, CDR2 FQNNGV, per germline. The ends lost 2 bases at V and 5 bases at J; junction bases unmatched: 14. This CDR3 reads CASSLTSAALPGETQYF. The CDR3 DNA reads TGTGCCAGCAGCTTAACTAGCGCCGCACTACCGGGGGAGACCCAGTACTTC.

This clonotype occurred a few times. The chain carries TRBV7-8 and TRBJ2-7; 9 bases are a match to TRBD1. Per germline, CDR1 SGHVS and CDR2 FQNEAQ. The CDR3 totals 17 residues. V was clipped by 5 bases and J by 5 bases; unmatched bases: 16. The CDR3 bases are TGTGCCAGCAGCCCTGGGGTTCCGGGACAGGGAAAGGACGAGCAGTACTTC. Translating gives CASSPGVPGQGKDEQYF.

This chain uses TRBV12-3 or TRBV12-4 with TRBJ2-5; D is unclear. The CDR3 consists of 11 residues. Deletions cut 7 bases from V and 7 bases from J, with 10 bases between. The CDR3 DNA sequence: TGTGCCAGCACCATCAGAGGGACCCAGTACTTC. Its translation is CASTIRGTQYF.

This clonotype was observed a few times. This chain uses TRBV20-1 with TRBJ2-7, with 8 bases lining up with TRBD2. This CDR3 spans 14 amino acids. Germline V lookup: CDR1 DFQATT, CDR2 SNEGSKA (reference sequence). Losses at the gene ends were 4 bases for V and 0 bases for J; bases not matched to a gene: 5. The CDR3 sequence: CSAKRSGSSYEQYF. The CDR3 bases are TGCAGTGCTAAACGAAGCGGGAGCTCCTACGAGCAGTACTTC.

This clonotype has ten or more counts. The chain is built from TRBV5-1 and TRBJ1-3; D perhaps matches TRBD1 (5 bases). The CDR3 totals 15 residues. From germline, CDR1 is SGHRS and CDR2 YFSETQ. The germline V and J ends were trimmed by 0 bases and 1 base, with 8 bases remaining between them. CDR3 sequence reads: CASSLGRESGNTIYF. The CDR3 bases are TGCGCCAGCAGCTTGGGCAGGGAGTCTGGAAACACCATATATTTT.

The sample holds many counts of this clonotype. V gene TRBV2 combines with J gene TRBJ2-1; 9 bases match TRBD2. Germline CDR1 is SNHLY and CDR2 is FYNNEI. Trimming cost V 7 bases and J 1 base; bases outside gene matches: 8. This CDR3 contains 16 residues. The CDR3, as DNA: TGTGCCAGCAAGGGGGTGGGACTAGCTTCCTACAATGAGCAGTTCTTC. Amino acid sequence: CASKGVGLASYNEQFF.

The chain employs TRBV20-1 and TRBJ1-2; no clear D gene. Germline lookup yields CDR1 DFQATT and CDR2 SNEGSKA (reference sequence). The CDR3 runs 11 residues. V shed 7 bases and J shed 4 bases, with 10 bases lying between them. CDR3 residues: CSVPDSYGYTF. Here the CDR3 DNA reads TGCAGTGTTCCGGATAGCTATGGCTACACCTTC.

The CDR3 is CASSYSPYRDYEQYF. DNA of the CDR3: TGTGCCAGCAGTTACTCACCGTACAGAGACTACGAGCAGTACTTC. V gene TRBV6-5 combines with J gene TRBJ2-7; D call uncertain. Germline assignment: CDR1 MNHEY and CDR2 SVGAGI. Trimming pared 0 bases from V and 3 bases from J, leaving 12 bases between. The CDR3 has 15 amino acids.

This clonotype was counted ten times or more. V usage is TRBV3-1 and J usage is TRBJ1-1; no definite D call. Germline CDR1 LGHDT, CDR2 YNNKEL (reference sequence). The CDR3 has 13 amino acids. The V end lost 1 base, the J end lost 4 bases, and 7 bases lay between the germline ends. The CDR3 DNA reads as TGTGCCAGCAGCCAAGGGGAGGGCACTGAAGCTTTCTTT. Its translation: CASSQGEGTEAFF. The full variable domain, completed using reference TRBV3-1 and TRBJ1-1, is DTAVSQTPKYLVTQMGNDKSIKCEQNLGHDTMYWYKQDSKKFLKIMFSYNNKELIINETVPNRFSPKSPDKAHLNLHINSLELGDSAVYFCASSQGEGTEAFFGQGTRLTVV.

This clonotype has just a few counts. V usage is TRBV7-9 and J usage is TRBJ2-5; a weak D match, TRBD1 (6 bases). CDR3 length: 15 amino acids. The V gene's germline CDR1 is SEHNR and CDR2 FQNEAQ (reference sequence). V was trimmed by 7 bases and J by 2 bases, leaving 17 bases between them. This chain's CDR3 is CASTVTGQRQETQYF. DNA of the CDR3: TGTGCCAGCACCGTAACGGGACAACGTCAAGAGACCCAGTACTTC.

V gene TRBV20-1 combines with J gene TRBJ1-4, with D unclear. V lost 5 bases to trimming and J lost 14 bases, with 15 bases between them. The V gene's germline CDR1 is DFQATT and CDR2 SNEGSKA (reference sequence). The CDR3 spans 11 residues. The CDR3 region has the DNA TGCAGTGCTGCGGCATCTAATGGGCTGTTTTTT. It codes for CSAAASNGLFF.

The J gene is TRBJ2-5, the V gene TRBV28; 8 nucleotides match TRBD2. V lost 1 base and J lost 2; bases outside the gene matches: 6. The CDR3 is 16 amino acids. Germline V gene lookup returns CDR1 MDHEN and CDR2 SYDVKM. CDR3 nucleotides: TGTGCCAGCAGTTTATATCTAGCGGGTCCTCAAGAGACCCAGTACTTC. Its translation: CASSLYLAGPQETQYF.

V is TRBV12-3 or TRBV12-4 and J is TRBJ2-2, with 11 bases fitting TRBD2. Trimming took 7 bases from V and 6 from J; bases not matched to a gene: 7. This CDR3 has 15 residues. DNA of the CDR3: TGTGCCAGCACCACGCCGGGACTAGCGGCCGGGGAGCTGTTTTTT. It translates to CASTTPGLAAGELFF.